The present T cell receptor (beta chain) was sequenced within a study of T cells in tuberculosis. No alpha-beta pairing information exists for these sequences. This table comes from immunoSEQ multiplex PCR, and its TCRdb copy is limited to in-frame clones, with some not included. The data hold 60,000 or so clones, with around 81% observed a single time. Thawed, overnight-rested PBMC were stained with GMM-loaded CD1B tetramer, viability dye and anti-CD3, then sorted. CD1B tetramers were loaded with Rhodococcus equi-derived C32 glucose monomycolate. CDR3 length equals 14 residues. CDR1 is SGDLS, CDR2 YYNGEE, per germline. Trimming removed 2 bases from V and 9 bases from J, with 15 bases in between. This clone appeared once.

The gene calls are TRBV9 and TRBJ2-1; unclear D gene. The source is an adult woman with latent tuberculosis. Source material: CD1b-GMM tetramer-negative cells sorted from PBMCs. The CDR3 is CASSVAPLRGEQFF. The DNA for the CDR3 is TGTGCCAGCAGCGTCGCCCCTTTGCGCGGTGAGCAGTTCTTC.